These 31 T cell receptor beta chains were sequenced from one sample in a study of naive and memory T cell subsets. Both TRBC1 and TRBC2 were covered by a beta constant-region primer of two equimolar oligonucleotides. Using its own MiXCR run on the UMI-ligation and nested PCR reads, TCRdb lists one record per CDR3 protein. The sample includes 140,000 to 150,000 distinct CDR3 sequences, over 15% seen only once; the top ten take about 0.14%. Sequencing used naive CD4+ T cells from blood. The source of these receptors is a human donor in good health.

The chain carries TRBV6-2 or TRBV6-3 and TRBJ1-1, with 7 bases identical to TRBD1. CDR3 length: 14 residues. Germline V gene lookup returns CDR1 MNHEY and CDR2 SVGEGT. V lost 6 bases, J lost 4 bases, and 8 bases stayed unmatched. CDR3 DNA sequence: TGTGCCAGCAGGCCGACAGGGTCTCCCACTGAAGCTTTCTTT. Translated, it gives CASRPTGSPTEAFF.

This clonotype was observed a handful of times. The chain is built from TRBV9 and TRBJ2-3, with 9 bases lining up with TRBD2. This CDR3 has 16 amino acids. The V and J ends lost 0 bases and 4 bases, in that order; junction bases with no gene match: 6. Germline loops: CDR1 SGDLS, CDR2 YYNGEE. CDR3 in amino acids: CASSVAPAGGADTQYF. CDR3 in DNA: TGTGCCAGCAGCGTAGCTCCAGCGGGAGGAGCAGATACGCAGTATTTT.

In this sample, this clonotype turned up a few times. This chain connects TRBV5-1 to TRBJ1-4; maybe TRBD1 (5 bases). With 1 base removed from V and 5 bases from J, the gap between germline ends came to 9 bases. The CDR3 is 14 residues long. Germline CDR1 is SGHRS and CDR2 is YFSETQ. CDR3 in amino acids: CASSLRGANEKLFF. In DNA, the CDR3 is TGCGCCAGCAGCTTGAGGGGCGCGAATGAAAAACTGTTTTTT.

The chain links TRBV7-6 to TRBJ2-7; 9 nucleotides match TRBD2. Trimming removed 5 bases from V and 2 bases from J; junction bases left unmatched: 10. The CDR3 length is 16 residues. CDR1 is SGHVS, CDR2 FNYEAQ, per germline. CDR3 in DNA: TGTGCCAGCAGCCCACAGGCTAGCGGGACAGCCTACGAGCAGTACTTC. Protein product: CASSPQASGTAYEQYF.

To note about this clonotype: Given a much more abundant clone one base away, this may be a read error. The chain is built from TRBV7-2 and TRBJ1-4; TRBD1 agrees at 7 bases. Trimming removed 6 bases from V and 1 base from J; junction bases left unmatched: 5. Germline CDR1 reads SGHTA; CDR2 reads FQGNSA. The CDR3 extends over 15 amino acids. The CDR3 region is CASRDRWKTNEKLFF. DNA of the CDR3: TGTGCCAGCAGGGACAGGTGGAAAACTAATGAAAAACTGTTTTTT. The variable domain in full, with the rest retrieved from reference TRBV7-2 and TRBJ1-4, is GAGVSQSPSNKVTEKGKDVELRCDPISGHTALYWYRQSLGQGLEFLIYFQGNSAPDKSGLPSDRFSAERTGGSVSTLTIQRTQQEDSAVYLCASRDRWKTNEKLFFGSGTQLSVL.

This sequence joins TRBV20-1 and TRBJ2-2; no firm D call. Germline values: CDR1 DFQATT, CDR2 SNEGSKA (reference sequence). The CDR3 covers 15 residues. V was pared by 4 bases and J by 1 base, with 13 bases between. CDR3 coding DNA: TGCAGTGCTATAAACAGAGTGAGGAACACCGGGGAGCTGTTTTTT. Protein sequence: CSAINRVRNTGELFF.

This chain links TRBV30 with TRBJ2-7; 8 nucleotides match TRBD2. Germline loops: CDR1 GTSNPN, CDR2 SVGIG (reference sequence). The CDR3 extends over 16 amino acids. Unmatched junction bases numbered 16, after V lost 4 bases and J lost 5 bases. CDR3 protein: CAWNPARGGISHEQYF. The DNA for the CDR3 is TGTGCCTGGAACCCGGCACGGGGGGGTATCAGCCACGAGCAGTACTTC.

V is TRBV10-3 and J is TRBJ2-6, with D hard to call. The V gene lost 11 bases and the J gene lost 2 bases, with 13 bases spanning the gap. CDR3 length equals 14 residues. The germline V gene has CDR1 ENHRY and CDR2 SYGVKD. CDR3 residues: CAARAETGANVLTF. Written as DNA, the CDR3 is TGTGCCGCCCGGGCGGAGACTGGGGCCAACGTCCTGACTTTC.

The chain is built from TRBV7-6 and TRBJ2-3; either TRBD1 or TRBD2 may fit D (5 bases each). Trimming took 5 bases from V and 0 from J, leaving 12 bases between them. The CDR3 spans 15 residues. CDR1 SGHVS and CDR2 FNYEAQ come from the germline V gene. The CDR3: CASSRDPYSTDTQYF. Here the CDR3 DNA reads TGTGCCAGCAGCCGGGACCCCTACAGCACAGATACGCAGTATTTT.

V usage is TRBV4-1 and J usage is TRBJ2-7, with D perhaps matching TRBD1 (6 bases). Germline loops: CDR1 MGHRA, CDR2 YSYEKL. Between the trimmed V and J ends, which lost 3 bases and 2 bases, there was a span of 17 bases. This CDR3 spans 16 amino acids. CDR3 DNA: TGCGCCAGCAGCCATCAACAGGGCTATCCTACCTACGAGCAGTACTTC. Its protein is CASSHQQGYPTYEQYF.

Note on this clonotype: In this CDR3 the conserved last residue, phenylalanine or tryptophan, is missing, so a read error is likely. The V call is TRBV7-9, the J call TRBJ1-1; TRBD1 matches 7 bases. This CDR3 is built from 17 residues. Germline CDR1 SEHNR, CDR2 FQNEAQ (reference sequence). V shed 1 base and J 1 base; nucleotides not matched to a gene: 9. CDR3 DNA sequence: TGTGCCAGCAGCTTAGATTCCTCCAGGGGGGGGAACACTGAAGCTTTCTTG. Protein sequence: CASSLDSSRGGNTEAFL.

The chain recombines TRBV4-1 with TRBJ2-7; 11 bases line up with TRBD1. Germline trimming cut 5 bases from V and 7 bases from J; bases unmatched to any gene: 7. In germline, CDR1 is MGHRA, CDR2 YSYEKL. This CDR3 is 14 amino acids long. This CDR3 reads CASSGWDRGEEQYF. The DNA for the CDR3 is TGCGCCAGCAGCGGATGGGACAGGGGGGAAGAGCAGTACTTC.

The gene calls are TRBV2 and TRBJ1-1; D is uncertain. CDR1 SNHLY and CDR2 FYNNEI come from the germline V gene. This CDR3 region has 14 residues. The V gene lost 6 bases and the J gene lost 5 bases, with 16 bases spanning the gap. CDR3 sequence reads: CASRSGPRGTEAFF. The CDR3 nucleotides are TGTGCCAGCAGATCCGGGCCCCGTGGGACTGAAGCTTTCTTT. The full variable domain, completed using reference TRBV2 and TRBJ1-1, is EPEVTQTPSHQVTQMGQEVILRCVPISNHLYFYWYRQILGQKVEFLVSFYNNEISEKSEIFDDQFSVERPDGSNFTLKIRSTKLEDSAMYFCASRSGPRGTEAFFGQGTRLTVV.

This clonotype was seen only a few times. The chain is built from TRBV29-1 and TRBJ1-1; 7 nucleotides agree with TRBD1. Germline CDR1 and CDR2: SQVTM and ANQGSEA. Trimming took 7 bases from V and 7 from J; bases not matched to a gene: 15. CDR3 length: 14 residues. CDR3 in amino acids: CSAGTMTGSREAFF. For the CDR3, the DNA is TGCAGCGCTGGAACTATGACAGGGAGTCGTGAAGCTTTCTTT.

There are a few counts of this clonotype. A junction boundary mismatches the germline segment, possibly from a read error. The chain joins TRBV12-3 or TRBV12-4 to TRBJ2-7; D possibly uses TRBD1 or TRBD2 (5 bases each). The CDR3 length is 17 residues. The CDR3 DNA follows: TGTGCCAGCAGCTTAGCCGCCGGGACCCCAGGATCCTACGAGCAGTACTTC. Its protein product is CASSLAAGTPGSYEQYF.

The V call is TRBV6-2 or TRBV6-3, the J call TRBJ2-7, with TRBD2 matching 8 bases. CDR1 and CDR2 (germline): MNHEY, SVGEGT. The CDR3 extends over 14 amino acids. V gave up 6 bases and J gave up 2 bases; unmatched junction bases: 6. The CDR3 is CASSRGLAAYEQYF. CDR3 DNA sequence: TGTGCCAGCAGCAGAGGACTAGCCGCCTACGAGCAGTACTTC.

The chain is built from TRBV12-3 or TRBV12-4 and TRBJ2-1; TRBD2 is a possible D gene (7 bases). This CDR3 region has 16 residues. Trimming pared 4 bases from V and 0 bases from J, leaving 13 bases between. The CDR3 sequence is CASSSGASGSYNEQFF. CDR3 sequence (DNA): TGTGCCAGCAGTTCAGGGGCTAGCGGCTCCTACAATGAGCAGTTCTTC.

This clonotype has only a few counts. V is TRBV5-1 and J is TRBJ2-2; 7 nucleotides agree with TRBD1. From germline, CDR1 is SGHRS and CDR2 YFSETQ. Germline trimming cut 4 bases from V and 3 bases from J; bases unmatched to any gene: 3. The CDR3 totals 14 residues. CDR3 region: CASSDRDDTGELFF. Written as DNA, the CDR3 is TGCGCCAGCAGCGACAGGGACGACACCGGGGAGCTGTTTTTT.

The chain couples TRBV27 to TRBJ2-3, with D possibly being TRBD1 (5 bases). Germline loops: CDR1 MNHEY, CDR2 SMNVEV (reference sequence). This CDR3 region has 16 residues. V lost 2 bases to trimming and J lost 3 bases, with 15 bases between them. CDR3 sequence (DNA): TGTGCCAGCAGTTTAAAAGGGGCGTTATGGACAGATACGCAGTATTTT. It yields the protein CASSLKGALWTDTQYF.

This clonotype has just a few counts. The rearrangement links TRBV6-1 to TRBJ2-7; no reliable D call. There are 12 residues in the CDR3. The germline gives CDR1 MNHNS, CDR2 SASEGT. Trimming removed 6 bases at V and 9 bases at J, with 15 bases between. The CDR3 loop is CASSGRYSSQYF. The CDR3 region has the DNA TGTGCCAGCAGCGGTAGATACAGCTCGCAGTACTTC.

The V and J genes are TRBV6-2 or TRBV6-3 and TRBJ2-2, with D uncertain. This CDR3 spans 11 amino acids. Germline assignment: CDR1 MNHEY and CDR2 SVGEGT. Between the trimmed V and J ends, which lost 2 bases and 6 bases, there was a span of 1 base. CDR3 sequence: CASSYAGELFF. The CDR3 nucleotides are TGTGCCAGCAGTTACGCCGGGGAGCTGTTTTTT.

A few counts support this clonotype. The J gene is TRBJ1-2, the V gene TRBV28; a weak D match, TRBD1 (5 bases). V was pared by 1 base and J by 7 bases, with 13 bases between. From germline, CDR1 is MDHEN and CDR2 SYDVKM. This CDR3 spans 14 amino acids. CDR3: CASSLYLGESGYTF. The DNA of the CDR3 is TGTGCCAGCAGTTTATATTTGGGGGAGTCTGGCTACACCTTC.

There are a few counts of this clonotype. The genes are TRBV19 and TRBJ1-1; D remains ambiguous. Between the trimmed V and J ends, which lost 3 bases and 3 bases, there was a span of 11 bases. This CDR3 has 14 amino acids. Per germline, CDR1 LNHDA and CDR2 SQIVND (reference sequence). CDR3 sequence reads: CASSISPGDTEAFF. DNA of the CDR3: TGTGCCAGTAGTATCTCTCCCGGGGACACTGAAGCTTTCTTT.

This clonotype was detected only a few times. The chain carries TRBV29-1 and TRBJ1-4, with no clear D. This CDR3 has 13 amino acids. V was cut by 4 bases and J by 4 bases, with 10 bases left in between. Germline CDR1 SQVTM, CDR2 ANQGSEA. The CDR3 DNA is TGCAGCGTTGCTGGCCTTTATAATGAAAAACTGTTTTTT. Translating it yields CSVAGLYNEKLFF.

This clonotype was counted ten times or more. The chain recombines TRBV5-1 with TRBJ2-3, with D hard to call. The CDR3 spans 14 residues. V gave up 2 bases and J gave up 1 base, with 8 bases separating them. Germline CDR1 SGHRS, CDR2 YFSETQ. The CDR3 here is CASSFGGGTDTQYF. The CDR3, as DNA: TGCGCCAGCAGCTTCGGCGGAGGCACAGATACGCAGTATTTT.

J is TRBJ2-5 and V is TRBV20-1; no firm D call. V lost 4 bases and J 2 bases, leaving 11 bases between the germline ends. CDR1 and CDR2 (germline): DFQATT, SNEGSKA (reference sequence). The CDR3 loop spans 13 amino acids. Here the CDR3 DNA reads TGCAGTGCTAAATGGACCTTACAAGAGACCCAGTACTTC. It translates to CSAKWTLQETQYF.

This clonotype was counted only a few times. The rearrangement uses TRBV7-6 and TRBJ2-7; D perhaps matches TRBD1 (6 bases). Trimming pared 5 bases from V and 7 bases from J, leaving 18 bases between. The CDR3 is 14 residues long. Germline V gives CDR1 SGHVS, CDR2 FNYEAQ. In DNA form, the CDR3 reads TGTGCCAGCAGCAATGTAGGACCAGGGGAAGAGCAGTACTTC. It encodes CASSNVGPGEEQYF. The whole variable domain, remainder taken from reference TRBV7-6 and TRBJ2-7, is GAGVSQSPRYKVTKRGQDVALRCDPISGHVSLYWYRQALGQGPEFLTYFNYEAQQDKSGLPNDRFSAERPEGSISTLTIQRTEQRDSAMYRCASSNVGPGEEQYFGPGTRLTVT.

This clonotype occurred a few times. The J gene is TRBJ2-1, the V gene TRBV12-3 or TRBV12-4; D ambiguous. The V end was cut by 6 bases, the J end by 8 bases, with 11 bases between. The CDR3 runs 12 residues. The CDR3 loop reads CASSRQSYEQFF. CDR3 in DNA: TGTGCCAGCAGCCGACAATCGTATGAGCAGTTCTTC.

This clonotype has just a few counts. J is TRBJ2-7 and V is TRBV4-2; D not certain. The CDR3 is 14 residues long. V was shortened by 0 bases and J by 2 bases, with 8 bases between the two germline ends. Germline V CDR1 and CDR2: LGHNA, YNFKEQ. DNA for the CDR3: TGTGCCAGCAGCCAAGACCTAGTCCCCTACGAGCAGTACTTC. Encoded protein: CASSQDLVPYEQYF.

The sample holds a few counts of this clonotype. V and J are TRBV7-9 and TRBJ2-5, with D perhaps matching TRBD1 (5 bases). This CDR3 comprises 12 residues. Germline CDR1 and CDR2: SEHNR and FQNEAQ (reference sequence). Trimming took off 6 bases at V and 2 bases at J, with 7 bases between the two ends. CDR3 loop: CASRTDQETQYF. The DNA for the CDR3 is TGTGCCAGCAGGACAGATCAAGAGACCCAGTACTTC.

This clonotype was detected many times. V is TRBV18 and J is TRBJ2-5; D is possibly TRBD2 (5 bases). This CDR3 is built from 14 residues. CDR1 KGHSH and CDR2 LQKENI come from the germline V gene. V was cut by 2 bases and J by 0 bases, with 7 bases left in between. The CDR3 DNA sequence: TGTGCCAGCTCACCAGGACTCGACCAAGAGACCCAGTACTTC. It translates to CASSPGLDQETQYF.